One sample yielded the 23 T cell receptor beta chains listed below, sequenced in a study of OX40 agonist ivuxolimab in advanced cancers. Produced via immunoSEQ multiplex PCR; TCRdb's table is partial and in-frame only. The sample carries under 80,000 clones, roughly 91% recorded once. The sequenced sample was CD4+ or CD8+ T cells sorted from blood, obtained in a trial of the OX40 agonist ivuxolimab. The source is an adult with an advanced solid tumor such as melanoma, head and neck, liver or kidney cancer.

The rearrangement joins TRBV27 to TRBJ2-4; TRBD2 might be the D (6 bases). Germline CDR1 and CDR2: MNHEY and SMNVEV (reference sequence). The CDR3 length is 16 residues. V lost 4 bases to trimming and J lost 0 bases, with 13 bases between them. CDR3 sequence (DNA): TGTGCCAGCAGTTGGGGAGGACCCCCAGCCAAAAACATTCAGTACTTC. This encodes CASSWGGPPAKNIQYF.

J is TRBJ1-6 and V is TRBV19; the D is unclear. Trimming stripped 1 base from V and 6 bases from J, with 16 bases between. There are 17 residues in the CDR3. Germline CDR1 and CDR2: LNHDA and SQIVND (reference sequence). The CDR3 coding sequence is TGTGCCAGTAGTATAGGAGGATATCGCACGGTTAATTCACCCCTCCACTTT. It is translated as CASSIGGYRTVNSPLHF.

V is TRBV4-1 and J is TRBJ1-4; D perhaps matches TRBD1 (5 bases). The CDR3 length is 15 residues. CDR1 and CDR2 (germline): MGHRA, YSYEKL. V was cut by 6 bases and J by 8 bases, with 19 bases left in between. CDR3: CASRGLTRDGEKLFF. CDR3 nucleotides: TGCGCCAGCAGAGGGTTAACTCGGGACGGGGAAAAACTGTTTTTT.

This clone appeared once. This sample also contains other DNA sequences that code for the same CDR3. This chain connects TRBV5-1 to TRBJ1-1; D remains unclear. The V gene's germline CDR1 is SGHRS and CDR2 YFSETQ. The CDR3 sequence is 13 residues long. V was shortened by 3 bases and J by 1 base, with 7 bases between the two germline ends. The CDR3 sequence is CASSSTPNTEAFF. The CDR3 DNA reads as TGCGCCAGCAGCTCTACCCCGAACACTGAAGCTTTCTTT.

The chain recombines TRBV28 with TRBJ2-1; 9 bases match TRBD2. The CDR3 totals 14 residues. After removal of 5 bases from V and 8 bases from J, the junction contained 7 bases not matched to a gene. Germline values: CDR1 MDHEN, CDR2 SYDVKM. CDR3 sequence reads: CASSVAGVYDEQFF. DNA for the CDR3: TGTGCCAGCAGTGTAGCGGGAGTGTATGATGAGCAGTTCTTC.

The gene calls are TRBV15 and TRBJ2-7; no clear D. V lost 1 base to trimming and J lost 0 bases, with 7 bases between them. The CDR3 extends over 14 amino acids. Germline CDR1 LNHNV, CDR2 YYDKDF (reference sequence). CDR3 nucleotides: TGTGCCACCAGCAGAGGAAGGAGCTCCTACGAGCAGTACTTC. Amino acids: CATSRGRSSYEQYF.

The gene calls are TRBV27 and TRBJ1-2, with D uncertain. Between the trimmed V and J ends, which lost 7 bases and 2 bases, there was a span of 11 bases. The CDR3 spans 13 residues. In germline, CDR1 is MNHEY, CDR2 SMNVEV (reference sequence). The CDR3 loop is CASTGNLNYGYTF. CDR3 DNA sequence: TGTGCCAGCACCGGTAATCTCAACTATGGCTACACCTTC.

This chain uses TRBV19 with TRBJ2-4, with a weak D call TRBD2 (6 bases). Germline lookup yields CDR1 LNHDA and CDR2 SQIVND (reference sequence). The CDR3 has 12 residues. V was clipped by 3 bases and J by 13 bases, with 13 bases between them. This chain's CDR3 is CASSIMEGRQYF. CDR3 in DNA: TGTGCCAGTAGTATTATGGAGGGGAGGCAGTACTTC.

The chain employs TRBV6-5 and TRBJ1-5; 7 bases map to TRBD1. CDR3 size: 15 residues. V trimming: 6 bases; J trimming: 5 bases; junction bases outside the gene matches: 10. Germline values: CDR1 MNHEY, CDR2 SVGAGI. The DNA for the CDR3 is TGTGCCAGCAGCGACCCGACAGGGAAGGATCAGCCCCAGCATTTT. Protein product: CASSDPTGKDQPQHF.

Regarding this clone: A read error may account for a junction end that differs from germline. The rearrangement uses TRBV25-1 and TRBJ1-3; TRBD1 agrees at 7 bases. There are 14 residues in the CDR3. Germline CDR1 and CDR2: MGHDK and SYGVNS. The CDR3 nucleotides are TGTACCAGCAGCCCGGGGACAGTCGGAAACACCATATATTTT. This encodes CTSSPGTVGNTIYF.

The V call is TRBV27, the J call TRBJ1-1; TRBD1 matches 7 bases. V lost 11 bases to trimming and J lost 0 bases; unmatched junction nucleotides: 9. The CDR3 has 14 amino acids. From germline, CDR1 is MNHEY and CDR2 SMNVEV (reference sequence). This CDR3 reads CAGILDRLNTEAFF. CDR3 nucleotide sequence: TGTGCCGGCATTTTGGACAGGTTGAACACTGAAGCTTTCTTT.

The V and J genes are TRBV10-3 and TRBJ2-2; 11 nucleotides align to TRBD2. The CDR3 runs to 18 residues. CDR1 and CDR2 (germline): ENHRY, SYGVKD. The V and J ends lost 3 bases and 1 base, in that order; junction bases with no gene match: 7. Written as DNA, the CDR3 is TGTGCCATCAGTGACCGCCTAGGACTAGCGGGGAACACCGGGGAGCTGTTTTTT. Translating gives CAISDRLGLAGNTGELFF.

This chain joins TRBV10-3 and TRBJ1-2, with D hard to call. CDR3 length equals 14 residues. Trimming shortened V by 5 bases and J by 1 base, and 11 bases separated the two germline ends. CDR1 and CDR2 (germline): ENHRY, SYGVKD. In nucleotides, the CDR3 is TGTGCCATCAGTAGATCTCCAAATAACTATGGCTACACCTTC. Translated, it gives CAISRSPNNYGYTF.

V usage is TRBV5-6 and J usage is TRBJ1-3, with no clear D. Trimming left V 2 bases short and J 4 bases short, with 10 bases between. CDR1 and CDR2 from the germline V gene are SGHDT and YYEEEE. This CDR3 is built from 14 residues. The CDR3 is CASSLTAAGNTIYF. The CDR3 DNA sequence: TGTGCCAGCAGCTTAACGGCAGCCGGAAACACCATATATTTT.

This clone has a single count. The chain has TRBV7-8 and TRBJ1-3; D may be TRBD1 (6 bases). The CDR3 extends over 15 amino acids. Trimming shortened V by 1 base and J by 4 bases, and 11 bases separated the two germline ends. Germline CDR1 reads SGHVS; CDR2 reads FQNEAQ. CDR3 nucleotides: TGTGCCAGCAGCTTAGTCTCAGGGGCGGGAAACACCATATATTTT. Translation: CASSLVSGAGNTIYF.

The chain combines TRBV4-2 with TRBJ1-1; 7 bases match TRBD1. Looked up from germline, CDR1 is LGHNA and CDR2 is YNFKEQ. Trimming removed 5 bases from V and 0 bases from J; junction bases left unmatched: 3. This CDR3 has 14 residues. The CDR3 DNA sequence: TGTGCCAGCAGCTTGGACAGGTTGAACACTGAAGCTTTCTTT. Protein: CASSLDRLNTEAFF.

The V call is TRBV2, the J call TRBJ2-5; the D call may be TRBD1 or TRBD2 (5 bases each). Germline V lookup: CDR1 SNHLY, CDR2 FYNNEI. The CDR3 totals 15 residues. The V end lost 6 bases, the J end lost 5 bases, and 19 bases lay between the germline ends. CDR3 DNA: TGTGCCAGCAGCGCCTATGATGGGGACCTGGAGACCCAGTACTTC. This codes for CASSAYDGDLETQYF.

V is TRBV6-6 and J is TRBJ1-1; 8 nucleotides align to TRBD1. After removal of 10 bases from V and 2 bases from J, the junction contained 12 bases not matched to a gene. Germline assignment: CDR1 MNHNY and CDR2 SVGAGI (reference sequence). This CDR3 has 15 amino acids. The CDR3 sequence: CATETGGVFNTEAFF. In DNA, the CDR3 is TGTGCCACCGAAACAGGGGGAGTTTTTAACACTGAAGCTTTCTTT.

This chain uses TRBV10-1 with TRBJ2-2; the D gene is possibly TRBD1 (6 bases). Germline lookup yields CDR1 WNHNN and CDR2 SYGVQD (reference sequence). The CDR3 covers 14 residues. With 2 bases removed from V and 5 bases from J, the gap between germline ends came to 9 bases. The CDR3: CASSEGQWTGELFF. The CDR3 DNA follows: TGCGCCAGCAGTGAGGGACAGTGGACCGGGGAGCTGTTTTTT.

The chain carries TRBV19 and TRBJ2-2, with D possibly called TRBD1 or TRBD2 (5 bases each). Germline V gives CDR1 LNHDA, CDR2 SQIVND (reference sequence). The CDR3 is 16 residues long. V gave up 2 bases and J gave up 6 bases, with 16 bases separating them. DNA for the CDR3: TGTGCCAGTAGTATATCAGCTCGCCTGGGGGCCGGGGAGCTGTTTTTT. It specifies CASSISARLGAGELFF.

The chain combines TRBV5-6 with TRBJ1-1; no clear D. The ends were cut back, 4 bases at V and 1 base at J, with 14 bases in the middle. The germline CDR1 and CDR2 sequences are SGHDT and YYEEEE. This CDR3 contains 15 residues. Written as DNA, the CDR3 is TGTGCCAGCAGCACCGCCGGGAATGGGAACACTGAAGCTTTCTTT. Its protein is CASSTAGNGNTEAFF.

The rearrangement links TRBV6-6 to TRBJ2-2, with D maybe TRBD1 (6 bases). The germline gives CDR1 MNHNY, CDR2 SVGAGI (reference sequence). The CDR3 runs 14 residues. Trimming took 7 bases from V and 2 from J, leaving 11 bases between them. The CDR3 bases are TGTGCCAGCACCGACAGGTTAAACACCGGGGAGCTGTTTTTT. Translation: CASTDRLNTGELFF.

This sequence joins TRBV5-1 and TRBJ1-1; 7 bases map to TRBD1. The trim removed 0 bases at V and 5 bases at J, leaving 7 bases unmatched. The CDR3 contains 15 residues. In germline, CDR1 is SGHRS, CDR2 YFSETQ. The DNA of the CDR3 is TGCGCCAGCAGCTTGGCCCCACAGGGGTTGACTGAAGCTTTCTTT. Translated: CASSLAPQGLTEAFF.